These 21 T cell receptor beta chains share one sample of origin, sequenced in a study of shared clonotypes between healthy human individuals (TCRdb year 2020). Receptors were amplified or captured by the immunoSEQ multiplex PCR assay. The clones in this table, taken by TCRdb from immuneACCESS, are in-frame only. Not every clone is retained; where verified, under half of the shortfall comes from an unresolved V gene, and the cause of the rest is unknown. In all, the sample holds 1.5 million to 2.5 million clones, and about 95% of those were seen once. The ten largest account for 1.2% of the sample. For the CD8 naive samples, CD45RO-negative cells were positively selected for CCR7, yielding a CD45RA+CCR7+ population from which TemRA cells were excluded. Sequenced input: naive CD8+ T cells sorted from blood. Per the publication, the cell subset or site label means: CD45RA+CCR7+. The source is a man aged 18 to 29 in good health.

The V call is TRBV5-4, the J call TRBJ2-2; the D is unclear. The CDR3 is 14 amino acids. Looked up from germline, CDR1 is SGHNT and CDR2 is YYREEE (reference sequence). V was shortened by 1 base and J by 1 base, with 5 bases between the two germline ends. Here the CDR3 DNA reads TGTGCCAGCAGCTTGCTACTGAACACCGGGGAGCTGTTTTTT. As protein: CASSLLLNTGELFF.

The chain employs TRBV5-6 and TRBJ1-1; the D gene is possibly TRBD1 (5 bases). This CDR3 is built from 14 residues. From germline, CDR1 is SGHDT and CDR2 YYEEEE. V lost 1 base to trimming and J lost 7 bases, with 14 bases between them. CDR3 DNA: TGTGCCAGCAGCTTGTGGGGCTTACAGGTTGAAGCTTTCTTT. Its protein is CASSLWGLQVEAFF.

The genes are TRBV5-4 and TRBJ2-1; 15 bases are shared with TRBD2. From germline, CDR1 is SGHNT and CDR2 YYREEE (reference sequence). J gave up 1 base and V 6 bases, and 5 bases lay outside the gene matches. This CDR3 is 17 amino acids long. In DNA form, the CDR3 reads TGTGCCAGCAACCCGGGACTAGCGGGAGGATCCTACAATGAGCAGTTCTTC. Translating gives CASNPGLAGGSYNEQFF.

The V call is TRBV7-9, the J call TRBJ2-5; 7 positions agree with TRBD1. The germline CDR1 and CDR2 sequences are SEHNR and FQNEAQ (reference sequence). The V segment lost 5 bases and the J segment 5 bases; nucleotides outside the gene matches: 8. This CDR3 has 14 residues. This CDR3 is CASSGVQGRETQYF. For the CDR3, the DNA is TGTGCCAGCAGCGGTGTACAGGGGCGGGAGACCCAGTACTTC.

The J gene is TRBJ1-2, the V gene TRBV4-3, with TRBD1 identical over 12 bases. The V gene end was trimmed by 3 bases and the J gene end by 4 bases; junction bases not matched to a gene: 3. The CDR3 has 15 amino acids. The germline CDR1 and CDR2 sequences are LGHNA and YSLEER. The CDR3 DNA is TGCGCCAGCAGCCAGGGGACAGGGGGCCTCTATGGCTACACCTTC. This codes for CASSQGTGGLYGYTF.

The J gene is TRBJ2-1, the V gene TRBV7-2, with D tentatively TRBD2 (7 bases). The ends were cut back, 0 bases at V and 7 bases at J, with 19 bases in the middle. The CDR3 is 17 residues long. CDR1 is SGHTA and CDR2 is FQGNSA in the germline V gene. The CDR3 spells CASSLAPWGGARNEQFF. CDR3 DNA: TGTGCCAGCAGCTTAGCCCCTTGGGGGGGGGCGCGAAATGAGCAGTTCTTC.

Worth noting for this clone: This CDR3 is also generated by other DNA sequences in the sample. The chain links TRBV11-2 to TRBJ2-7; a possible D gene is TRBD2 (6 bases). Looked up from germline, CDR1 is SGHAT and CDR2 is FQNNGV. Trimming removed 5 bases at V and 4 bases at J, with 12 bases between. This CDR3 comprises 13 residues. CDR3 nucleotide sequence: TGTGCCAGCAGCGCCGGGACTGCATACGAGCAGTACTTC. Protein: CASSAGTAYEQYF. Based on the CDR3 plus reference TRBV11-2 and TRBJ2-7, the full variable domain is EAGVAQSPRYKIIEKRQSVAFWCNPISGHATLYWYQQILGQGPKLLIQFQNNGVVDDSQLPKDRFSAERLKGVDSTLKIQPAKLEDSAVYLCASSAGTAYEQYFGPGTRLTVT.

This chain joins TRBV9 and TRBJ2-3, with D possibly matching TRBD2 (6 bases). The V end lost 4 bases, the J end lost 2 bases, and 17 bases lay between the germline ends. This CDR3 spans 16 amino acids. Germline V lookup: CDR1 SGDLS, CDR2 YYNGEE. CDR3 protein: CASSLPGGGNTDTQYF. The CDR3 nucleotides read TGTGCCAGCAGCCTCCCCGGGGGAGGTAACACAGATACGCAGTATTTT.

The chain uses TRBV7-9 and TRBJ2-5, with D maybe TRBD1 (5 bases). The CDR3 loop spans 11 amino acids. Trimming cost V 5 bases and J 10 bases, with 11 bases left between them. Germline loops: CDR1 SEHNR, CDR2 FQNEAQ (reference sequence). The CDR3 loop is CASSIPGHQYF. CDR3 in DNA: TGTGCCAGCAGCATTCCAGGGCACCAGTACTTC.

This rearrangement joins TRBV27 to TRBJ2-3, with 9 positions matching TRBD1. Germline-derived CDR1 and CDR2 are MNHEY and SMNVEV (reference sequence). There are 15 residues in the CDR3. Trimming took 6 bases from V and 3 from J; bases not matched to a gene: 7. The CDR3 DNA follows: TGTGCCAGCAGCTGGGACAGGGAAGATACAGATACGCAGTATTTT. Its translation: CASSWDREDTDTQYF.

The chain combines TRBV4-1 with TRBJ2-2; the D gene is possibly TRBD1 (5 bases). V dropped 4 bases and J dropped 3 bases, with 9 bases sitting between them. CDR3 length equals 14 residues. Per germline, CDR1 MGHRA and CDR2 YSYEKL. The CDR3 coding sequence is TGCGCCAGCAGCCCGCAGGGATACACCGGGGAGCTGTTTTTT. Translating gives CASSPQGYTGELFF.

DNA for the CDR3: TGTGCCAGCAGTTCGGGGGGCGGAGGTGCCTACGAGCAGTACTTC. Its translation: CASSSGGGGAYEQYF. The V and J genes are TRBV27 and TRBJ2-7; D may be TRBD2 (7 bases). The CDR3 contains 15 residues. Trimming left V 4 bases short and J 2 bases short, with 15 bases between. Per germline, CDR1 MNHEY and CDR2 SMNVEV (reference sequence).

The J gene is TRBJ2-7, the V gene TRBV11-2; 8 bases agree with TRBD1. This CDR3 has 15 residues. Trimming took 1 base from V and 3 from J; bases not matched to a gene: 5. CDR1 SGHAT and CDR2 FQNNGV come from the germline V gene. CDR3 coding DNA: TGTGCCAGCAGCTTAGGGGGACAGGTCTTCTACGAGCAGTACTTC. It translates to CASSLGGQVFYEQYF.

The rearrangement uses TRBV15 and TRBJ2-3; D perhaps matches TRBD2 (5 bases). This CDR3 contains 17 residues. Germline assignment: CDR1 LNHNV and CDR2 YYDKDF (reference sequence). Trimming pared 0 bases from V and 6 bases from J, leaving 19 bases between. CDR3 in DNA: TGTGCCACCAGCAGAGATCAGGATCTAGCCGTCGAGGATACGCAGTATTTT. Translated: CATSRDQDLAVEDTQYF.

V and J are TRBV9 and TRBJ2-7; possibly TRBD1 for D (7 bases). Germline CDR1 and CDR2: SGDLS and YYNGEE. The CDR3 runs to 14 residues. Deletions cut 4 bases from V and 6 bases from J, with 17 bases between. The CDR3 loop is CASSPGQVEGEQYF. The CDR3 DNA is TGTGCCAGCAGCCCCGGACAGGTGGAGGGCGAGCAGTACTTC.

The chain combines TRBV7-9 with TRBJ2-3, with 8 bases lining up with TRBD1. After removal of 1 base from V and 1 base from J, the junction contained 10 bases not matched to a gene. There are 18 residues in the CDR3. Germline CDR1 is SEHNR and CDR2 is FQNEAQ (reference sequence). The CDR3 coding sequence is TGTGCCAGCAGCTTAGGGTTGGGGACAGGATATGGCACAGATACGCAGTATTTT. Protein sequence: CASSLGLGTGYGTDTQYF.

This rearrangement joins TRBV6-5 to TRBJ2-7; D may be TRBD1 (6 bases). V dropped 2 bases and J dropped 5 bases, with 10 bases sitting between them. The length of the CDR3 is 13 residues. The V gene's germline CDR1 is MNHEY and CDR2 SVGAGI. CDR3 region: CASSYRGHHEQYF. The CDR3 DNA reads TGTGCCAGCAGTTACAGGGGACATCACGAGCAGTACTTC.

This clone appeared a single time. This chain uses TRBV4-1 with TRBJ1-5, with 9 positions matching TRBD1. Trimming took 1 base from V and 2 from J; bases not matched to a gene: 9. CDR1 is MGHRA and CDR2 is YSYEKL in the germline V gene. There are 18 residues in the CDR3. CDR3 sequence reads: CASSQGARDREGNQPQHF. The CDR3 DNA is TGCGCCAGCAGCCAAGGGGCCCGGGACAGGGAAGGCAATCAGCCCCAGCATTTT.

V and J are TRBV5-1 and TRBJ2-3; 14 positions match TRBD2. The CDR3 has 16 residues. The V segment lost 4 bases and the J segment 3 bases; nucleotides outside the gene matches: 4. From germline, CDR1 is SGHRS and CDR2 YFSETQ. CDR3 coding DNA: TGCGCCAGCAGCGGCGGACTAGCGGGAGGAACAGATACGCAGTATTTT. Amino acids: CASSGGLAGGTDTQYF.

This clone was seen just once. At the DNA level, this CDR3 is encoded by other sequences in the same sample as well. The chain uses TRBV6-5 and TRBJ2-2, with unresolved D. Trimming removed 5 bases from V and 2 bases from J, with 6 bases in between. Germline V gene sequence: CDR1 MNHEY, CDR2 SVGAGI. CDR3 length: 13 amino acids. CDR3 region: CASSPSNTGELFF. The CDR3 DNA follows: TGTGCCAGCAGTCCCTCTAACACCGGGGAGCTGTTTTTT.

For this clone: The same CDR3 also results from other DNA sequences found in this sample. As DNA, the CDR3 is TGTGCCATACCGGGACAGCAAAACTATGGCTACACCTTC. It codes for CAIPGQQNYGYTF. The chain employs TRBV15 and TRBJ1-2; 7 nucleotides agree with TRBD1. V trimming: 10 bases; J trimming: 2 bases; junction bases outside the gene matches: 7. The CDR3 has 13 residues. Germline V gives CDR1 LNHNV, CDR2 YYDKDF (reference sequence).